The sequence of this T cell receptor (beta chain) was determined in a study of control samples from healthy donors and cancer patients. The data were produced by immunoSEQ multiplex PCR, yet TCRdb's version contains in-frame clones alone and is incomplete. The table has around 12,000 clones, 90% to 95% seen once. This receptor was identified in a man of 80 years or more with lung cancer. Sequenced: PBMCs.

For the CDR3, the DNA is TGCGCCACTCTTGGACAGGGCGGGACAGATACGCAGTATTTT. Translating it yields CATLGQGGTDTQYF. This rearrangement joins TRBV10-2 to TRBJ2-3, with 8 bases aligning to TRBD1. Looked up from germline, CDR1 is WSHSY and CDR2 is SAAADI. J gave up 3 bases and V 10 bases, and 9 bases lay outside the gene matches. The CDR3 is 14 residues long.